Given below is one T cell receptor beta chain in context. Its antigen target is currently unknown. No base-level quality is on record; no much larger clone is a single base apart. The library was prepared using the immunoSEQ multiplex PCR assay. Held by TCRdb, this immuneACCESS table contains in-frame sequences only and omits some clones. Under half of the omission traces to an unresolved V gene where checked; the cause of the rest is unknown. The sample table shows about 58,000 clones, and under 95% are seen once. The biggest ten clones account for about 0.49% of the sample. The data were taken from a study of T cell changes during pregnancy in multiple sclerosis (dated by TCRdb to the late 2010s). Some background on the complete study: The study looked at changes in the T cell repertoire across pregnancy in women with multiple sclerosis.

From its cysteine to its phenylalanine, the CDR3 spans 13 amino acids. Only the CDR3 part of the read is kept: 39 bases, read in frame from the first base. The germline V gene (reference sequence) gives CDR1 as SEHNR and CDR2 as FQNEAQ. V was cut back by 8 bases and J by 2 bases, leaving a gap of 12 bases between them. The sequences come from CD4+ T cells from peripheral blood mononuclear cells, collected after pregnancy. The chain employs TRBV7-9 and TRBJ1-1; a tentative D match to TRBD1 spans 6 bases. The clonotype comes from a female donor in good health, enrolled as a control in a pregnancy study. The CDR3 corresponds to CASAGAANTEAFF. The DNA is as follows: TGTGCCAGCGCAGGGGCAGCCAACACTGAAGCTTTCTTT.